The 23 T cell receptor beta chains in this list originate from one sample, sequenced in a study of beta chain features in type 1 diabetes. No antigen has been assigned to these receptors. The study reverse transcribed the entire isolated RNA, so it sequenced expressed TCRB transcripts. The assay was immunoSEQ multiplex PCR, and TCRdb's table has in-frame clones only and misses some. Among around 240,000 clones listed, about a sixth were seen once. Notes on the study in general: A moderate, significant TCRB CDR3 shortening appeared in type 1 diabetes across four CD4+ subsets.

Input material: naive CD4+ T cells from blood. The source is a man aged 25-45 years with type 1 diabetes.

V and J are TRBV7-8 and TRBJ2-7, with D possibly matching TRBD1 (6 bases). Germline CDR1 and CDR2: SGHVS and FQNEAQ. This CDR3 is 13 amino acids long. Between the trimmed V and J ends, which lost 5 bases and 2 bases, there was a span of 10 bases. The CDR3 reads CASSQDRTYEQYF. CDR3 sequence (DNA): TGTGCCAGCAGCCAGGACAGAACCTACGAGCAGTACTTC.

The chain links TRBV2 to TRBJ1-5; 8 bases agree with TRBD1. Per the germline V gene, CDR1 is SNHLY and CDR2 is FYNNEI. V trimming: 6 bases; J trimming: 2 bases; junction bases outside the gene matches: 6. The CDR3 has 15 residues. Here the CDR3 DNA reads TGTGCCAGCAGCGGACAGGGCGGAGGCAATCAGCCCCAGCATTTT. Its translation: CASSGQGGGNQPQHF.

Note on this clone: Compared with germline, one end of the junction differs, possibly owing to a read error. The chain recombines TRBV5-6 with TRBJ2-4, with a tentative D call TRBD1 (6 bases). Germline assignment: CDR1 SGHDT and CDR2 YYEEEE. The CDR3 length is 12 residues. For the CDR3, the DNA is TGTGCCAGCAGCTTGTATGGACAGACTCGGAACTTC. This gives the protein CASSLYGQTRNF.

The rearrangement uses TRBV2 and TRBJ2-3, with 10 bases aligning to TRBD2. Germline assignment: CDR1 SNHLY and CDR2 FYNNEI. This CDR3 has 15 amino acids. With V trimmed by 8 bases and J by 3 bases, 8 bases remained unmatched. DNA of the CDR3: TGTGCCAGCCGTCGCAGCGGGGGGGAAACAGATACGCAGTATTTT. The encoded protein is CASRRSGGETDTQYF.

This clone appeared a few times. The chain has TRBV27 and TRBJ2-5; TRBD1 matches at 8 bases. CDR3 length: 13 residues. The germline V gene encodes CDR1 MNHEY and CDR2 SMNVEV (reference sequence). Unmatched junction bases numbered 3, after V lost 5 bases and J lost 4 bases. CDR3 loop: CASSIRGRETQYF. For the CDR3, the DNA is TGTGCCAGCAGTATCAGGGGGCGAGAGACCCAGTACTTC.

The V and J genes are TRBV30 and TRBJ2-5; D is unclear. TRBJ2-7 explains the end of the DNA better; the J call may be wrong. The germline V gene encodes CDR1 GTSNPN and CDR2 SVGIG (reference sequence). The CDR3 is made up of 11 amino acids. CDR3 nucleotide sequence: TGTGCCTGGAGTGTGCGATACGAGCAGTACTTC. It translates to CAWSVRYEQYF.

The chain employs TRBV29-1 and TRBJ2-7; 11 nucleotides match TRBD1. V was clipped by 0 bases and J by 2 bases; unmatched bases: 3. This CDR3 contains 15 residues. Germline V lookup: CDR1 SQVTM, CDR2 ANQGSEA. This CDR3 reads CSVEDTGQGAYEQYF. Written as DNA, the CDR3 is TGCAGCGTTGAAGATACGGGACAGGGGGCCTACGAGCAGTACTTC.

V and J are TRBV15 and TRBJ2-1; D not certain. Trimming left V 0 bases short and J 0 bases short, with 9 bases between. The CDR3 has 16 residues. Looked up from germline, CDR1 is LNHNV and CDR2 is YYDKDF (reference sequence). CDR3 DNA: TGTGCCACCAGCAGAGATCGGCAGAGCTCCTACAATGAGCAGTTCTTC. Its protein is CATSRDRQSSYNEQFF.

The genes are TRBV4-1 and TRBJ2-3; no clear D. Trimming pared 2 bases from V and 0 bases from J, leaving 6 bases between. Germline-derived CDR1 and CDR2 are MGHRA and YSYEKL. CDR3 size: 14 residues. The CDR3 nucleotides read TGCGCCAGCAGCCAACCCAGAAGCACAGATACGCAGTATTTT. It translates to CASSQPRSTDTQYF.

This rearrangement joins TRBV5-6 to TRBJ1-2; TRBD1 is a possible D gene (6 bases). Trimming shortened V by 4 bases and J by 7 bases, and 11 bases separated the two germline ends. Germline CDR1 reads SGHDT; CDR2 reads YYEEEE. This CDR3 contains 12 residues. The DNA of the CDR3 is TGTGCCAGCAGCGAACAGGGACTTGGCTACACCTTC. The encoded protein is CASSEQGLGYTF.

This clone was seen more than once but under ten times. The chain has TRBV5-1 and TRBJ1-1, with a weak D call TRBD1 (6 bases). V was clipped by 2 bases and J by 3 bases, with 8 bases between them. Per germline, CDR1 SGHRS and CDR2 YFSETQ. The CDR3 has 13 residues. In nucleotides, the CDR3 is TGCGCCAGCAGCTTCAACAGGGACACTGAAGCTTTCTTT. It yields the protein CASSFNRDTEAFF.

The genes are TRBV29-1 and TRBJ1-4; D possibly corresponds to TRBD1 (6 bases). V was shortened by 5 bases and J by 2 bases, with 9 bases between the two germline ends. The CDR3 extends over 13 amino acids. CDR1 and CDR2 from the germline V gene are SQVTM and ANQGSEA. CDR3 sequence: CSVLQGTNEKLFF. The CDR3 coding sequence is TGCAGCGTTTTACAGGGCACTAATGAAAAACTGTTTTTT.

This clone occurred a few times. The chain couples TRBV7-9 to TRBJ2-1; 8 bases match TRBD2. The CDR3 spans 15 residues. Trimming took 3 bases from V and 8 from J; bases not matched to a gene: 9. The germline CDR1 and CDR2 sequences are SEHNR and FQNEAQ (reference sequence). The CDR3 loop reads CASSFSGSGFDEQFF. The CDR3 DNA sequence: TGTGCCAGCAGCTTCAGCGGGAGTGGTTTCGATGAGCAGTTCTTC.

This clone showed up just a few times. The V gene is TRBV29-1, the J gene TRBJ2-1, with TRBD1 matching over 8 bases. The V gene's germline CDR1 is SQVTM and CDR2 ANQGSEA. The CDR3 runs 12 residues. V shed 8 bases, J shed 4 bases, and the junction held 4 bases outside the gene matches. The CDR3 loop is CSQGAGYNEQFF. In DNA, the CDR3 is TGCAGCCAGGGGGCCGGGTACAATGAGCAGTTCTTC.

Details on this clone: The same CDR3 can be traced to other DNA sequences in this sample. V is TRBV29-1 and J is TRBJ2-7; TRBD2 matches at 9 bases. The CDR3 totals 12 residues. Losses at the gene ends were 4 bases for V and 4 bases for J; bases not matched to a gene: 2. Germline values: CDR1 SQVTM, CDR2 ANQGSEA. The CDR3 loop reads CSVGLAGYEQYF. In DNA form, the CDR3 reads TGCAGCGTTGGGCTAGCGGGGTACGAGCAGTACTTC.

This clone turned up a few times. The gene calls are TRBV14 and TRBJ2-7; perhaps TRBD2 as D (6 bases). Deletions cut 4 bases from V and 3 bases from J, with 13 bases between. The CDR3 has 14 amino acids. Per the germline V gene, CDR1 is SGHDN and CDR2 is FVKESK. The CDR3 region is CASSRKTGLYEQYF. CDR3 DNA sequence: TGTGCCAGCAGCCGAAAGACGGGACTCTACGAGCAGTACTTC.

This clone turned up a few times. The chain employs TRBV7-2 and TRBJ2-4, with 7 bases aligning to TRBD2. The CDR3 is made up of 18 amino acids. V was clipped by 0 bases and J by 1 base; unmatched bases: 9. The germline gives CDR1 SGHTA, CDR2 FQGNSA. CDR3 bases: TGTGCCAGCAGCTTAGCTGGTGGTAGCGGGCAGGCCAAAAACATTCAGTACTTC. Protein sequence: CASSLAGGSGQAKNIQYF.

The chain employs TRBV4-3 and TRBJ2-7; 9 bases fit TRBD2. CDR1 and CDR2 (germline): LGHNA, YSLEER. With 4 bases clipped from V and 1 base from J, the junction kept 5 bases outside the gene matches. The CDR3 consists of 15 residues. The CDR3, as DNA: TGCGCCAGCAGCCTAGCGGGAGTCGCGTCCTACGAGCAGTACTTC. It encodes CASSLAGVASYEQYF.

J is TRBJ2-7 and V is TRBV5-1; no firm D call. With 0 bases removed from V and 1 base from J, the gap between germline ends came to 8 bases. Germline CDR1 and CDR2: SGHRS and YFSETQ. The CDR3 runs 14 residues. The CDR3 loop is CASSLEPLSYEQYF. For the CDR3, the DNA is TGCGCCAGCAGCTTGGAACCCTTATCCTACGAGCAGTACTTC.

V usage is TRBV9 and J usage is TRBJ2-1; 13 positions agree with TRBD2. Per the germline V gene, CDR1 is SGDLS and CDR2 is YYNGEE. This CDR3 spans 16 amino acids. With 3 bases clipped from V and 6 bases from J, the junction kept 6 bases outside the gene matches. CDR3 sequence (DNA): TGTGCCAGCAGCGAGGCCGGGACTAGCGGGATCAATGAGCAGTTCTTC. Protein sequence: CASSEAGTSGINEQFF. Drawing the rest from reference TRBV9 and TRBJ2-1, the complete variable domain is DSGVTQTPKHLITATGQRVTLRCSPRSGDLSVYWYQQSLDQGLQFLIQYYNGEERAKGNILERFSAQQFPDLHSELNLSSLELGDSALYFCASSEAGTSGINEQFFGPGTRLTVL.

The chain carries TRBV18 and TRBJ1-1; unclear D gene. This CDR3 is 13 amino acids long. V shed 4 bases and J shed 3 bases, with 9 bases lying between them. CDR1 and CDR2 (germline): KGHSH, LQKENI. CDR3 sequence (DNA): TGTGCCAGCTCACGTCATCGAGACACTGAAGCTTTCTTT. Translation: CASSRHRDTEAFF.

This clone has more than one count but fewer than ten. The identical CDR3 is also encoded by other nucleotide sequences in the sample. J is TRBJ2-5 and V is TRBV20-1; D not resolved. Trimming pared 3 bases from V and 5 bases from J, leaving 4 bases between. Per the germline V gene, CDR1 is DFQATT and CDR2 is SNEGSKA (reference sequence). The CDR3 is made up of 10 amino acids. The CDR3: CSARGETQYF. The CDR3 DNA is TGCAGTGCTAGGGGTGAGACCCAGTACTTC.

V gene TRBV4-3 combines with J gene TRBJ1-2; D unresolved. The CDR3 extends over 14 amino acids. V lost 0 bases and J 6 bases, leaving 11 bases between the germline ends. The germline gives CDR1 LGHNA, CDR2 YSLEER. The CDR3 sequence: CASSQDWGTHGYTF. CDR3 coding DNA: TGCGCCAGCAGCCAAGATTGGGGAACCCATGGCTACACCTTC.